A single sample gave rise to the 11 T cell receptor beta chains below, sequenced in a study of T cells after yellow fever vaccination. TCRdb called the 5' RACE reads again in MiXCR, with one record for every CDR3 protein. The repertoire consists of about 68,000 distinct CDR3 sequences, with about 6% occurring once and the leading ten covering around 37%. Sequenced material: CD8+ T cells sorted from PBMCs, taken roughly 47 days after the first yellow fever vaccination. The source of these receptors is a young man who received the YFV17D yellow fever vaccine.

This clonotype was counted a few times. This chain links TRBV5-4 with TRBJ2-2; no reliable D call. There are 14 residues in the CDR3. Germline V lookup: CDR1 SGHNT, CDR2 YYREEE (reference sequence). The germline V and J ends were trimmed by 0 bases and 5 bases, with 8 bases remaining between them. Written as DNA, the CDR3 is TGTGCCAGCAGCTTGGCGGGCGGAACCGGGGAGCTGTTTTTT. Its translation is CASSLAGGTGELFF.

This clonotype has at least ten counts. This sequence joins TRBV28 and TRBJ1-6; a possible D gene is TRBD1 (6 bases). V dropped 2 bases and J dropped 2 bases, with 10 bases sitting between them. This CDR3 has 16 residues. The germline gives CDR1 MDHEN, CDR2 SYDVKM. In DNA form, the CDR3 reads TGTGCCAGCAGTTTAAAGGGGGACGCCTATAATTCACCCCTCCACTTT. This sequence encodes CASSLKGDAYNSPLHF.

This clonotype was counted ten times or more. The chain couples TRBV19 to TRBJ1-2; D not resolved. The CDR3 length is 14 residues. Germline V gene data show CDR1 as LNHDA and CDR2 as SQIVND (reference sequence). V was pared by 0 bases and J by 8 bases, with 13 bases between. The CDR3 DNA follows: TGTGCCAGTAGTATAGAGCTTTCGAGAGGGGGCTACACCTTC. Protein product: CASSIELSRGGYTF.

On this clonotype: This may stem from a read error, because a much larger clone lies one nucleotide away. The chain links TRBV25-1 to TRBJ2-1; no firm D call. Deletions cut 3 bases from V and 7 bases from J, with 4 bases between. The CDR3 totals 11 residues. CDR1 is MGHDK, CDR2 SYGVNS, per germline. DNA of the CDR3: TGTGCCAGCAGTGAGCAAAATGAGCAGTTCTTC. It specifies CASSEQNEQFF.

J is TRBJ1-1 and V is TRBV5-6; 9 bases map to TRBD1. Germline assignment: CDR1 SGHDT and CDR2 YYEEEE. CDR3 size: 13 residues. V was pared by 2 bases and J by 7 bases, with 3 bases of the junction left unmatched. The CDR3 DNA reads TGTGCCAGCAGCTTACAGGGGGCTGGTGAAGCTTTCTTT. It encodes CASSLQGAGEAFF. Full variable domain (outside the CDR3, taken from reference TRBV5-6 and TRBJ1-1): DAGVTQSPTHLIKTRGQQVTLRCSPKSGHDTVSWYQQALGQGPQFIFQYYEEEERQRGNFPDRFSGHQFPNYSSELNVNALLLGDSALYLCASSLQGAGEAFFGQGTRLTVV.

The CDR3 loop reads CASTEGGTEAFF. DNA of the CDR3: TGTGCCAGTACGGAAGGGGGCACTGAAGCTTTCTTT. The genes are TRBV19 and TRBJ1-1; maybe TRBD1 (6 bases). The CDR3 totals 12 residues. V was clipped by 7 bases and J by 4 bases, with 10 bases between them. Germline assignment: CDR1 LNHDA and CDR2 SQIVND (reference sequence).

This clonotype was detected once. This may come from a read error, since a much larger clone is one base off. No conserved phenylalanine or tryptophan ends this CDR3, so it is likely a read error. V and J are TRBV2 and TRBJ2-3, with TRBD1 matching over 7 bases. V trimming: 1 base; J trimming: 4 bases; junction bases outside the gene matches: 2. Germline V gene sequence: CDR1 SNHLY, CDR2 FYNNEI. This CDR3 is 14 amino acids long. The CDR3 spells CASSEGQGADTQYL. The CDR3 DNA sequence: TGTGCCAGCAGTGAAGGACAGGGAGCAGATACGCAGTATTTA.

This clonotype was recorded many times. Here the CDR3 reads CASSYSHIPDTEAFF. DNA for the CDR3: TGTGCCAGCAGTTACTCGCACATCCCGGACACTGAAGCTTTCTTT. The chain uses TRBV6-5 and TRBJ1-1; D call uncertain. The CDR3 totals 15 residues. Germline V gene lookup returns CDR1 MNHEY and CDR2 SVGAGI. V was shortened by 0 bases and J by 3 bases, with 11 bases between the two germline ends.

This clonotype appeared a single time. The V and J genes are TRBV11-2 and TRBJ1-6; D is unclear. The CDR3 runs 20 residues. Trimming left V 4 bases short and J 8 bases short, with 30 bases between. Germline lookup yields CDR1 SGHAT and CDR2 FQNNGV. CDR3 coding DNA: TGTGCCAGCAGCTCCCACCCCCGGGAGACGGAGAGAGTGGGTGATTCACCCCTCCACTTT. The encoded protein is CASSSHPRETERVGDSPLHF.

This clonotype has ten or more counts. The chain has TRBV6-2 or TRBV6-3 and TRBJ2-7; D call uncertain. Germline V gives CDR1 MNHEY, CDR2 SVGEGT. Trimming removed 3 bases from V and 7 bases from J, with 13 bases in between. The CDR3 runs to 13 residues. Written as DNA, the CDR3 is TGTGCCAGCAGTTATGGCCCGTCTAGAGAGCAGTACTTC. This encodes CASSYGPSREQYF.

This clonotype was recorded at least ten times. The rearrangement uses TRBV4-3 and TRBJ2-7, with D perhaps given as TRBD1 or TRBD2 (6 bases each). The CDR3 has 15 amino acids. Germline assignment: CDR1 LGHNA and CDR2 YSLEER. Trimming took off 6 bases at V and 1 base at J, with 16 bases between the two ends. The CDR3 region is CASREGVNPSYEQYF. DNA of the CDR3: TGCGCCAGCAGGGAGGGGGTGAATCCGTCCTACGAGCAGTACTTC.